The rows below give T cell receptor beta chains drawn from one sample of a study of regulatory T cells in long-lasting Graves disease. TCRdb fed the multiplex PCR reads into MiXCR, producing one record per CDR3 protein. There are some 470,000 distinct CDR3 sequences in the sample; 20% to 25% occur only once, and 7% to 9% lies in the top ten. Sequencing used peripheral blood mononuclear cells (PBMCs), obtained when the disease was refractory, from a patient treated with antithyroid drugs. The receptors come from a female donor with Graves disease. The CDR3 runs from the conserved cysteine through the conserved F or W. Fields, in order: V gene, CDR3 length, D gene, J gene, clone size, CDR3 DNA, CDR3 protein. D genes are given only for firm matches. Size is omitted from some rows. Given values are once, few, many or a class for expanded clones.

TRBV6-4	13	-	TRBJ2-7	few	TGTGCCAGCAGTATGACTAATACCTACGAGCAGTACTTC	CASSMTNTYEQYF
TRBV7-2	15	TRBD2	TRBJ2-7	few	TGTGCCAGCAGCTCCCTAGCGGGATTCTCCTACGAGCAGTACTTC	CASSSLAGFSYEQYF
TRBV24-1	16	-	TRBJ2-2	-	TGTGCCACCAGTGATGTGTCCAGCGGTCAGACCGGGGAGCTGTTTTTT	CATSDVSSGQTGELFF
TRBV24-1	12	-	TRBJ2-2	few	TGTGCCACCAGTGGCACAGCAGAGGCACTGTTTTTT	CATSGTAEALFF
TRBV6-2/TRBV6-3	15	TRBD2	TRBJ2-7	many	TGTGCCAGCAGTTCACGACTAGCGGGAACCTACGAGCAGTACTTC	CASSSRLAGTYEQYF
TRBV12-3/TRBV12-4	13	-	TRBJ2-6	many	TGTGCCAGCAGTGAAAGTGGGGCCAACGTCCTGACTTTC	CASSESGANVLTF
TRBV19	18	TRBD1	TRBJ2-2	-	TGTGCCAGTAGTTCGTTTGCAACCGGGACAGGGAACACCGGGGAGCTGTTTTTT	CASSSFATGTGNTGELFF
TRBV11-2	15	TRBD1	TRBJ1-1	many	TGTGCCAGCAGCTTCGGGACAGGGGTTGGGACTGAAGCTTTCTTT	CASSFGTGVGTEAFF
TRBV29-1	12	-	TRBJ2-7	-	TGCAGCGTGGGACAAAACACCTACGAGCAGTACTTC	CSVGQNTYEQYF
TRBV7-2	15	-	TRBJ2-5	-	TGTGCCAGCAGCTTTCTTAGGTCAGAAAAAGAGACCCAGTACTTC	CASSFLRSEKETQYF
TRBV4-1	13	TRBD2	TRBJ2-5	few	TGCGCCAGCAGCCCGCGGGAGTCCGAGGCCCAGTACTTC	CASSPRESEAQYF
TRBV19	17	TRBD1	TRBJ1-5	many	TGTGCCAGTAGTATAGGCGTGGGGACAGGATCCGATCAGCCCCAGCATTTT	CASSIGVGTGSDQPQHF
TRBV7-2	13	-	TRBJ1-5	few	TGTGCCAGCAGCTTACAGCCGGGTCAGCCCCAGCATTTT	CASSLQPGQPQHF
TRBV28	14	TRBD2	TRBJ2-3	-	TGTGCCAGCACCATACTAGCGGCCACAGATACGCAGTATTTT	CASTILAATDTQYF
TRBV12-3/TRBV12-4	14	-	TRBJ2-2	-	TGTGCCAGCAGTTCGACAGGGAACACCGGGGAGCTGTTTTTT	CASSSTGNTGELFF
TRBV7-9	15	TRBD1	TRBJ2-7	few	TGTGCCAGCAGCCCGCCGGGACAGGGACCCTACGAGCAGTACTTC	CASSPPGQGPYEQYF
TRBV28	14	TRBD2	TRBJ2-7	many	TGTGCCAGCAGAGAAGGCGGGGGCTCCTACGAGCAGTACTTC	CASREGGGSYEQYF
TRBV20-1	13	-	TRBJ2-3	few	TGCAGTGCCCGACTAGTAGGCCCAGATACGCAGTATTTT	CSARLVGPDTQYF
TRBV20-1	12	-	TRBJ1-2	many	TGCAGTGCAGGGGGGAGTAACTATGGCTACACCTTC	CSAGGSNYGYTF
TRBV11-2	14	TRBD1	TRBJ2-7	many	TGTGCCAGCAGCTTAGGACAGGGGATAATCGAGCAGTACTTC	CASSLGQGIIEQYF
TRBV27	12	-	TRBJ1-1	-	TGTGCCAGCAGCCATTTCAGCGGTGAAGCTTTCTTT	CASSHFSGEAFF
TRBV3-1	13	TRBD2	TRBJ2-1	few	TGTGCCAGCAGCCAAGTCCGCGGGGGTGAGCAGTTCTTC	CASSQVRGGEQFF